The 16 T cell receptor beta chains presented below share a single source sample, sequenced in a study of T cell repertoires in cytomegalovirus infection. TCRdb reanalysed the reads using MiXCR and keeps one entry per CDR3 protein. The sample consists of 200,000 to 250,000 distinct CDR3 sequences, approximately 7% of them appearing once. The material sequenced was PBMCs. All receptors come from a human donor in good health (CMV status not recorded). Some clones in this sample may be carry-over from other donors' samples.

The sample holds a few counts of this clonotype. CDR3 sequence reads: CASSYFGFGELFF. CDR3 bases: TGTGCCAGCAGTTACTTCGGGTTCGGGGAGCTGTTTTTT. This chain connects TRBV6-2 or TRBV6-3 to TRBJ2-2, with unresolved D. Trimming left V 1 base short and J 7 bases short, with 7 bases between. This CDR3 is built from 13 residues. Germline V CDR1 and CDR2: MNHEY, SVGEGT.

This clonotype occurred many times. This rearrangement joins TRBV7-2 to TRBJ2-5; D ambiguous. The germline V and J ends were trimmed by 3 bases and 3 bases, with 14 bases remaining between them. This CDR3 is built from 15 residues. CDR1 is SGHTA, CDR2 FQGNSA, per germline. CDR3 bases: TGTGCCAGCAGCTTCTTCAGTCGAGGCGAAGAGACCCAGTACTTC. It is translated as CASSFFSRGEETQYF.

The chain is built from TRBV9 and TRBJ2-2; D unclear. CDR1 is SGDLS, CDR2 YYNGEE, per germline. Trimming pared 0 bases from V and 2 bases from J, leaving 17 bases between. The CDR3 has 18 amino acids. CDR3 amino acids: CASSVGGGRADNTGELFF. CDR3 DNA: TGTGCCAGCAGCGTAGGGGGTGGAAGGGCGGACAACACCGGGGAGCTGTTTTTT.

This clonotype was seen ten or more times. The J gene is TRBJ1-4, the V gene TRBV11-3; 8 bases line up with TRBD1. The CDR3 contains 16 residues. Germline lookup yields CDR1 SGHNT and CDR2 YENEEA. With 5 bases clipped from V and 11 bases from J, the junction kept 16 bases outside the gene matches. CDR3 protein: CASSPRGPSGILKLFF. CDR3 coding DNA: TGTGCCAGCAGCCCCAGGGGGCCCTCAGGAATTCTGAAACTGTTTTTT.

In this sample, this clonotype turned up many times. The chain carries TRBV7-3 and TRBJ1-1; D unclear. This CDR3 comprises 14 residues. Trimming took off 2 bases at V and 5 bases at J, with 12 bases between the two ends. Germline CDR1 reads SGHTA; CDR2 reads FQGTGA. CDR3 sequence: CASSLSGPSTEAFF. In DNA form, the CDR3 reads TGTGCCAGCAGCTTATCCGGACCCAGTACTGAAGCTTTCTTT. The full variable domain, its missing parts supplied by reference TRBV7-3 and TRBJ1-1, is GAGVSQTPSNKVTEKGKYVELRCDPISGHTALYWYRQSLGQGPEFLIYFQGTGAADDSGLPNDRFFAVRPEGSVSTLKIQRTERGDSAVYLCASSLSGPSTEAFFGQGTRLTVV.

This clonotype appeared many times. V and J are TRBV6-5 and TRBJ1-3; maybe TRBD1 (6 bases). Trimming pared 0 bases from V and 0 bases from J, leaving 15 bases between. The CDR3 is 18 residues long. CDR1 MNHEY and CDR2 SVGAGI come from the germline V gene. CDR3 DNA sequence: TGTGCCAGCAGTTACTCGGAGGGGGTGGCTATCTCTGGAAACACCATATATTTT. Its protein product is CASSYSEGVAISGNTIYF.

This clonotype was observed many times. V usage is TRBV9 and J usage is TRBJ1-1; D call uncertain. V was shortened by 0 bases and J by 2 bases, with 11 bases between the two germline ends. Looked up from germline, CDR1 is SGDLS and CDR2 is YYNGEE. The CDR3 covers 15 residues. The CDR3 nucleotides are TGTGCCAGCAGCGTAGCTAGCATAACAAACACTGAAGCTTTCTTT. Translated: CASSVASITNTEAFF.

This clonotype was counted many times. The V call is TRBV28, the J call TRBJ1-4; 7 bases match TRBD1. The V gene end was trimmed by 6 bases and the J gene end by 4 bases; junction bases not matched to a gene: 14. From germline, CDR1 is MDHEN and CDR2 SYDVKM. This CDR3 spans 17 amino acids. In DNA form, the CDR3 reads TGTGCCAGCAGCCTCCGGTTTGACAGGGATTTTAATGAAAAACTGTTTTTT. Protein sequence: CASSLRFDRDFNEKLFF.

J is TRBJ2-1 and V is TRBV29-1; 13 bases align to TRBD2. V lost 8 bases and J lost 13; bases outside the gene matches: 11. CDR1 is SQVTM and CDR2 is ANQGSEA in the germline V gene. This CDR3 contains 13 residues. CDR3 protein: CSHTSGGALEQFF. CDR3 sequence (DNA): TGCAGCCACACTAGCGGGGGGGCTTTGGAACAGTTCTTC.

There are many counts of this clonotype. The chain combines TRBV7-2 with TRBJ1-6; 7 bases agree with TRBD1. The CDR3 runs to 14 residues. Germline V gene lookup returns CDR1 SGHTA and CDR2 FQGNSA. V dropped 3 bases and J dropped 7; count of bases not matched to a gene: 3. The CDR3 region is CASSFQGVNSPLHF. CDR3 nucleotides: TGTGCCAGCAGCTTCCAGGGGGTCAATTCACCCCTCCACTTT.

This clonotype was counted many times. The CDR3 nucleotides are TGTGCCAGCAGTTCTCGAAATGAGCAGTTCTTC. The encoded protein is CASSSRNEQFF. This rearrangement joins TRBV28 to TRBJ2-1; D gene uncertain. This CDR3 spans 11 amino acids. Germline loops: CDR1 MDHEN, CDR2 SYDVKM. V was clipped by 4 bases and J by 7 bases, with 5 bases between them.

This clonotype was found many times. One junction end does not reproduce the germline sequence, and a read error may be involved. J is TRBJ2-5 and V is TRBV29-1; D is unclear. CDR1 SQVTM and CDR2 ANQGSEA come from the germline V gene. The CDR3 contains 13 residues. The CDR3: CSIDRVHQETQYF. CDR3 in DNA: TGCAGCATTGATAGGGTTCACCAAGAGACCCAGTACTTC.

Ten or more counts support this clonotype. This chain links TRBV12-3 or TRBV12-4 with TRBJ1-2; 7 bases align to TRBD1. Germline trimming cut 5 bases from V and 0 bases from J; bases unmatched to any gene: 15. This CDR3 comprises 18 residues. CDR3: CASSPDFGAGGPNYGYTF. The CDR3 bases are TGTGCCAGCAGTCCTGATTTTGGGGCAGGGGGTCCTAACTATGGCTACACCTTC.

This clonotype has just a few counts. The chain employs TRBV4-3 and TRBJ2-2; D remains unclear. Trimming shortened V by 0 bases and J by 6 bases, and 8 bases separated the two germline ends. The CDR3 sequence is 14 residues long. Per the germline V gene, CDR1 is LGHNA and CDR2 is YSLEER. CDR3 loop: CASSQDSRAGELFF. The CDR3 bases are TGCGCCAGCAGCCAAGATTCACGGGCCGGGGAGCTGTTTTTT.

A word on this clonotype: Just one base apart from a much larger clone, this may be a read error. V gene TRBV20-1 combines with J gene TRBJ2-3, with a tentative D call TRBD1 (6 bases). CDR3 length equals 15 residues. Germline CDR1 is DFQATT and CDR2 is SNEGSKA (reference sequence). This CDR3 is CSAGQKGESTETQYF. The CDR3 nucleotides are TGCAGTGCTGGCCAGAAGGGGGAGAGCACAGAAACGCAGTATTTT.

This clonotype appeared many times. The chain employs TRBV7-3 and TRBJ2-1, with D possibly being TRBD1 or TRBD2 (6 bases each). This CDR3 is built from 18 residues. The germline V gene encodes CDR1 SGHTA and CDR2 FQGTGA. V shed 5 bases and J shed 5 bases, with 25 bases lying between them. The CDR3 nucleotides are TGTGCCAGCAGCCCCCCCCAGAATCGGGGGCCACAGGACAATGAGCAGTTCTTC. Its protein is CASSPPQNRGPQDNEQFF.